These 28 T cell receptor beta chains were sequenced from one sample in a study of blood T cell repertoires in COVID-19. Using immunoSEQ multiplex PCR, the repertoire was profiled, and TCRdb retains in-frame clones only, with some absent. The sample comprises hundreds of thousands of clones, 80% to 90% of which are singletons, and about 5% rests with the top ten. Sequencing was carried out using peripheral blood. The receptors were gathered from a man aged 35 to 55 with acute or convalescent COVID-19.

V and J are TRBV9 and TRBJ2-7, with no clear D. Germline CDR1 and CDR2: SGDLS and YYNGEE. V lost 4 bases, J lost 2 bases, and 16 bases lay in between. The CDR3 is made up of 15 amino acids. The CDR3 sequence is CASSPNPGGAYEQYF. The CDR3 nucleotides are TGTGCCAGCAGCCCTAATCCCGGCGGTGCCTACGAGCAGTACTTC.

The rearrangement joins TRBV30 to TRBJ1-2, with TRBD1 identical over 7 bases. Germline values: CDR1 GTSNPN, CDR2 SVGIG (reference sequence). This CDR3 contains 15 residues. Trimming at V came to 5 bases and at J to 5 bases, leaving 14 bases not matched to a gene. This CDR3 is CAWGLGTARGYGYTF. CDR3 nucleotide sequence: TGTGCCTGGGGGCTTGGGACAGCGAGAGGGTATGGCTACACCTTC.

The chain combines TRBV5-1 with TRBJ1-4; TRBD1 aligns across 8 bases. Germline assignment: CDR1 SGHRS and CDR2 YFSETQ. The CDR3 sequence is 16 residues long. V trimming: 0 bases; J trimming: 4 bases; junction bases outside the gene matches: 5. The CDR3 sequence: CASSLVAGGLNEKLFF. The DNA of the CDR3 is TGCGCCAGCAGCTTGGTGGCAGGGGGCCTTAATGAAAAACTGTTTTTT.

This chain uses TRBV29-1 with TRBJ1-4; 7 positions match TRBD1. With 6 bases clipped from V and 3 bases from J, the junction kept 4 bases outside the gene matches. The CDR3 is 13 residues long. Germline V gene data show CDR1 as SQVTM and CDR2 as ANQGSEA. CDR3 in DNA: TGCAGCGTGCGACAGGGTTCTAATGAAAAACTGTTTTTT. It specifies CSVRQGSNEKLFF.

The chain joins TRBV7-7 to TRBJ2-7, with 10 bases fitting TRBD1. Looked up from germline, CDR1 is SSHAT and CDR2 is FNYEAQ (reference sequence). The CDR3 consists of 13 residues. V trimming: 4 bases; J trimming: 6 bases; junction bases outside the gene matches: 3. This CDR3 is CASSSGQGSEQYF. The CDR3 bases are TGTGCCAGCAGCTCGGGACAGGGGAGCGAGCAGTACTTC. The full variable domain, with the rest looked up from reference TRBV7-7 and TRBJ2-7, is GAGVSQSPRYKVTKRGQDVTLRCDPISSHATLYWYQQALGQGPEFLTYFNYEAQPDKSGLPSDRFSAERPEGSISTLTIQRTEQRDSAMYRCASSSGQGSEQYFGPGTRLTVT.

The chain joins TRBV27 to TRBJ1-2; perhaps TRBD1 as D (5 bases). Germline CDR1 and CDR2: MNHEY and SMNVEV (reference sequence). The CDR3 is 14 residues long. The ends were cut back, 3 bases at V and 7 bases at J, with 15 bases in the middle. The CDR3 is CASSLVRGVSGYTF. CDR3 DNA: TGTGCCAGCAGTTTGGTAAGGGGTGTGTCTGGCTACACCTTC.

The chain joins TRBV5-5 to TRBJ1-2; 9 nucleotides agree with TRBD1. The CDR3 has 15 residues. CDR1 is SGHKS, CDR2 YYEKEE, per germline (reference sequence). J gave up 4 bases and V 3 bases, and 7 bases lay outside the gene matches. This CDR3 is CASSSPGQGTYGYTF. The DNA of the CDR3 is TGTGCCAGCAGCTCACCGGGACAGGGCACCTATGGCTACACCTTC.

In this sample, this clone turned up once. CDR3 nucleotides: TGTGCCAGCAGTTTTACAGGGGGCCAGCCCCAGCATTTT. Translated, it gives CASSFTGGQPQHF. The chain has TRBV6-5 and TRBJ1-5, with TRBD1 identical over 9 bases. Germline V gene sequence: CDR1 MNHEY, CDR2 SVGAGI. The CDR3 extends over 13 amino acids. V lost 4 bases, J lost 7 bases, and 2 bases stayed unmatched.

This clone was seen once. The chain combines TRBV15 with TRBJ2-3, with D perhaps TRBD1 (6 bases). CDR1 and CDR2 (germline): LNHNV, YYDKDF (reference sequence). CDR3 length: 13 residues. V lost 0 bases, J lost 6 bases, and 7 bases lay in between. The CDR3 DNA sequence: TGTGCCACCAGCAGAGAACAGGGCGATACGCAGTATTTT. It codes for CATSREQGDTQYF.

The chain couples TRBV5-8 to TRBJ1-2; possible D gene TRBD1, 5 bases. CDR1 is SGHTS, CDR2 YDEGEE, per germline. There are 13 residues in the CDR3. The V end was cut by 0 bases, the J end by 7 bases, with 10 bases between. CDR3 DNA sequence: TGTGCCAGCAGCTTGGGCAGGGCAGGTGGCTACACCTTC. Residues: CASSLGRAGGYTF.

V and J are TRBV19 and TRBJ2-3, with TRBD2 matching 11 bases. Germline CDR1 and CDR2: LNHDA and SQIVND (reference sequence). The V gene end was trimmed by 5 bases and the J gene end by 0 bases; junction bases not matched to a gene: 7. The CDR3 totals 17 residues. CDR3 loop: CASSPRTSGYSTDTQYF. DNA of the CDR3: TGTGCCAGTAGTCCCCGGACTAGCGGGTACAGCACAGATACGCAGTATTTT.

This rearrangement joins TRBV10-3 to TRBJ1-5; 7 positions match TRBD1. The CDR3 is made up of 15 amino acids. V shed 6 bases and J 5 bases; nucleotides not matched to a gene: 10. The germline V gene encodes CDR1 ENHRY and CDR2 SYGVKD. The CDR3 region is CAIRSGQLGHQPQHF. The CDR3 nucleotides are TGTGCCATCAGATCGGGACAGCTGGGGCATCAGCCCCAGCATTTT.

The J gene is TRBJ1-2, the V gene TRBV4-1; TRBD1 is a possible D gene (6 bases). CDR1 and CDR2 from the germline V gene are MGHRA and YSYEKL. The CDR3 loop spans 14 amino acids. V was trimmed by 1 base and J by 2 bases, leaving 8 bases between them. The CDR3: CASSQGDRNYGYTF. The DNA for the CDR3 is TGCGCCAGCAGCCAAGGCGACAGGAACTATGGCTACACCTTC.

The chain couples TRBV24-1 to TRBJ2-2; TRBD2 is a possible D gene (6 bases). The V end lost 1 base, the J end lost 5 bases, and 13 bases lay between the germline ends. From germline, CDR1 is KGHDR and CDR2 SFDVKD. CDR3 size: 16 residues. The CDR3 reads CATSDFGGIRTGELFF. The CDR3 DNA is TGTGCCACCAGTGATTTTGGGGGGATTAGGACCGGGGAGCTGTTTTTT.

The rearrangement links TRBV19 to TRBJ1-1; no definite D call. Germline CDR1 is LNHDA and CDR2 is SQIVND (reference sequence). This CDR3 region has 11 residues. Trimming left V 3 bases short and J 11 bases short, with 10 bases between. The CDR3 reads CASSIYSRAFF. The CDR3 DNA is TGTGCCAGTAGTATCTACTCCAGGGCTTTCTTT.

The J gene is TRBJ1-6, the V gene TRBV19; D remains unclear. CDR3 length equals 14 residues. Germline V gene sequence: CDR1 LNHDA, CDR2 SQIVND (reference sequence). With 7 bases removed from V and 10 bases from J, the gap between germline ends came to 17 bases. This chain's CDR3 is CASTSGPPESPLHF. DNA of the CDR3: TGTGCCAGTACGAGCGGCCCTCCGGAGTCACCCCTCCACTTT.

The chain links TRBV2 to TRBJ2-7, with D possibly being TRBD1 (6 bases). V lost 7 bases, J lost 3 bases, and 10 bases lay in between. CDR1 and CDR2 from the germline V gene are SNHLY and FYNNEI. The CDR3 length is 12 residues. The CDR3 loop is CASKGDGYEQYF. CDR3 coding DNA: TGTGCCAGCAAGGGGGACGGCTACGAGCAGTACTTC.

This clone was recorded only once. The V and J genes are TRBV6-2 or TRBV6-3 and TRBJ2-3, with D maybe TRBD2 (5 bases). Germline CDR1 reads MNHEY; CDR2 reads SVGEGT. The V end lost 3 bases, the J end lost 3 bases, and 16 bases lay between the germline ends. This CDR3 is built from 16 residues. The CDR3 sequence is CASSYLWGVATDTQYF. Here the CDR3 DNA reads TGTGCCAGCAGTTATCTCTGGGGAGTGGCAACAGATACGCAGTATTTT.

This clone was observed a handful of times. The chain combines TRBV7-6 with TRBJ1-5, with D perhaps TRBD1 (6 bases). Germline values: CDR1 SGHVS, CDR2 FNYEAQ. Trimming shortened V by 1 base and J by 6 bases, and 13 bases separated the two germline ends. The CDR3 is 15 residues long. As DNA, the CDR3 is TGTGCCAGCAGCTTAGTATCAGGGGAGGGTCAGCCCCAGCATTTT. Its protein is CASSLVSGEGQPQHF.

This sequence joins TRBV2 and TRBJ1-4; D may be TRBD1 (5 bases). From germline, CDR1 is SNHLY and CDR2 FYNNEI. This CDR3 comprises 13 residues. The germline V and J ends were trimmed by 1 base and 11 bases, with 11 bases remaining between them. CDR3 protein: CASSEGGRAKLFF. The CDR3 DNA sequence: TGTGCCAGCAGTGAAGGTGGCAGGGCGAAACTGTTTTTT.

The rearrangement links TRBV13 to TRBJ2-3; D is perhaps TRBD1 (6 bases). The CDR3 has 15 amino acids. V was clipped by 5 bases and J by 1 base, with 13 bases between them. Germline CDR1 and CDR2: PRHDT and FYEKMQ (reference sequence). The DNA for the CDR3 is TGTGCCAGCAGCCCTCAGGGGCCCGGCACAGATACGCAGTATTTT. This translates into CASSPQGPGTDTQYF.

This chain uses TRBV10-3 with TRBJ1-6, with 7 bases that match TRBD1. The CDR3 contains 16 residues. Germline trimming cut 2 bases from V and 7 bases from J; bases unmatched to any gene: 8. CDR1 ENHRY and CDR2 SYGVKD come from the germline V gene. CDR3 sequence: CAISEPKQGRNSPLHF. The CDR3 bases are TGTGCCATCAGTGAGCCCAAACAGGGGCGGAATTCACCCCTCCACTTT.

The V gene is TRBV6-5, the J gene TRBJ1-2, with 11 bases fitting TRBD1. The junction had 6 bases not matched to a gene; V was cut back by 7 bases and J by 2 bases. Germline CDR1 reads MNHEY; CDR2 reads SVGAGI. The CDR3 covers 15 residues. This CDR3 is CASNRGTGGNYGYTF. The CDR3 DNA reads as TGTGCCAGCAACCGAGGGACAGGGGGGAACTATGGCTACACCTTC.

This clone was seen a few times. V is TRBV6-5 and J is TRBJ1-1; 9 bases fit TRBD1. Germline-derived CDR1 and CDR2 are MNHEY and SVGAGI. After removal of 7 bases from V and 5 bases from J, the junction contained 8 bases not matched to a gene. The CDR3 totals 14 residues. CDR3 sequence (DNA): TGTGCCAGCACGTCACAGGGGGCAGGGACTGAAGCTTTCTTT. This encodes CASTSQGAGTEAFF.

The chain has TRBV29-1 and TRBJ1-3; unclear D gene. CDR1 is SQVTM and CDR2 is ANQGSEA in the germline V gene. The CDR3 sequence is 13 residues long. V dropped 7 bases and J dropped 0 bases, with 10 bases sitting between them. CDR3 coding DNA: TGCAGCGCTTCTAGCTACTCTGGAAACACCATATATTTT. Protein: CSASSYSGNTIYF.

The J gene is TRBJ2-7, the V gene TRBV11-2, with D tentatively TRBD1 (5 bases). This CDR3 is built from 15 residues. V lost 5 bases and J 1 base, leaving 15 bases between the germline ends. In germline, CDR1 is SGHAT, CDR2 FQNNGV. The DNA for the CDR3 is TGTGCCAGCAGCACTTGGGGCAGGGCTTCCTACGAGCAGTACTTC. Residues: CASSTWGRASYEQYF. Using reference TRBV11-2 and TRBJ2-7 for the parts outside the CDR3, the full variable domain is EAGVAQSPRYKIIEKRQSVAFWCNPISGHATLYWYQQILGQGPKLLIQFQNNGVVDDSQLPKDRFSAERLKGVDSTLKIQPAKLEDSAVYLCASSTWGRASYEQYFGPGTRLTVT.

V usage is TRBV5-1 and J usage is TRBJ1-1; unclear D gene. This CDR3 is built from 13 residues. Germline V CDR1 and CDR2: SGHRS, YFSETQ. Trimming left V 3 bases short and J 7 bases short, with 13 bases between. The CDR3 here is CASSYRQSNEAFF. The CDR3 bases are TGCGCCAGCAGCTACCGACAATCTAATGAAGCTTTCTTT.

V and J are TRBV20-1 and TRBJ2-7; a possible D gene is TRBD1 (7 bases). The germline CDR1 and CDR2 sequences are DFQATT and SNEGSKA (reference sequence). Trimming removed 7 bases at V and 7 bases at J, with 14 bases between. The CDR3 spans 11 residues. CDR3 in amino acids: CSVKGAGEQYF. The CDR3 nucleotides read TGCAGTGTGAAGGGGGCGGGGGAGCAGTACTTC.